The text below deals with one T cell receptor beta chain. Libraries were prepared by immunoSEQ multiplex PCR; TCRdb keeps only in-frame clonotypes and omits some of them. The table shows around 100,000 clones, with around nine tenths occurring only once. The V end lost 3 bases, the J end lost 1 base, and 15 bases lay between the germline ends. Germline CDR1 reads MGHDK; CDR2 reads SYGVNS. The CDR3 is 16 amino acids. This sample stems from a study of control samples from healthy donors and cancer patients. The source of this sequence is a man aged 25 to 40 in good health. The specimen sequenced was blood. This rearrangement joins TRBV25-1 to TRBJ1-1; the D gene is possibly TRBD1 (6 bases). The CDR3 region is CASSDEGVRGNTEAFF. The DNA for the CDR3 is TGTGCCAGCAGTGACGAAGGAGTCAGGGGGAACACTGAAGCTTTCTTT. Full variable domain (outside the CDR3, taken from reference TRBV25-1 and TRBJ1-1): EADIYQTPRYLVIGTGKKITLECSQTMGHDKMYWYQQDPGMELHLIHYSYGVNSTEKGDLSSESTVSRIRTEHFPLTLESARPSHTSQYLCASSDEGVRGNTEAFFGQGTRLTVV.